These T cell receptor beta chains were read from a single sample in a study of tumor and adjacent non-tumor tissue in lung cancer. TCRdb re-derived calls from the multiplex PCR reads in MiXCR, one entry per CDR3 protein. This sample carries about 48,000 distinct CDR3 sequences, 60% to 65% of them seen once, and the ten largest clones take approximately 28%. What was sequenced was distant non-tumor lung tissue. Receptors originate from a woman in her 70s with non-small cell lung cancer. CDR3s leave out the opening cysteine and the closing phenylalanine or tryptophan.

CDR3 length: 11
V gene: TRBV6-6
J gene: TRBJ2-7
CDR3 protein: VGSRQAPYEQY

CDR3 length: 11
V gene: TRBV12-3/TRBV12-4
J gene: TRBJ2-2
CDR3 protein: ASSESGTWEPF

CDR3 length: 15
V gene: TRBV5-5
J gene: TRBJ1-6
CDR3 protein: ASSLVAGTANNSPLY

CDR3 length: 14
V gene: TRBV5-6
J gene: TRBJ2-5
CDR3 protein: ASSRTGAGEYFVQH

CDR3 length: 12
V gene: TRBV7-8
J gene: TRBJ1-1
CDR3 protein: ASSPLFMGTEAF

CDR3 length: 16
V gene: TRBV28
J gene: TRBJ2-1
CDR3 protein: ASSHNWGAGGPSGEQF

CDR3 length: 12
V gene: TRBV7-8
J gene: TRBJ2-7
CDR3 protein: TSSLRDDSYDQY

CDR3 length: 12
V gene: TRBV29-1
J gene: TRBJ2-1
CDR3 protein: SPRRGGSYNEQF

CDR3 length: 12
V gene: TRBV29-1
J gene: TRBJ1-6
CDR3 protein: SVEERGPGSPLR

CDR3 length: 13
V gene: TRBV6-1
J gene: TRBJ2-7
CDR3 protein: ASSEVSGSDYEQY

CDR3 length: 10
V gene: TRBV6-2/TRBV6-3
J gene: TRBJ2-7
CDR3 protein: ASDYPSYEQY